The 28 T cell receptor beta chains below come from one sample, sequenced in a study of blood T cell repertoires in COVID-19. Data came from immunoSEQ multiplex PCR; TCRdb stores just in-frame clones and leaves some out. This sample has 170,000 or so clones, with about 90% found just once. Sequenced input: PBMCs or T cells enriched from blood (not recorded which). The receptors derive from a woman between 50 and 59 years old who had recovered from COVID-19.

The genes are TRBV29-1 and TRBJ2-7; 7 bases line up with TRBD1. Per germline, CDR1 SQVTM and CDR2 ANQGSEA. This CDR3 is built from 12 residues. After removal of 8 bases from V and 0 bases from J, the junction contained 4 bases not matched to a gene. This CDR3 reads CSTRQGSYEQYF. For the CDR3, the DNA is TGCAGCACTCGACAGGGCTCCTACGAGCAGTACTTC.

CDR3 sequence (DNA): TGTGCCAGCAGCTCAGCTCCGCGGAGTGAGCAGTACTTC. Protein sequence: CASSSAPRSEQYF. The chain recombines TRBV7-2 with TRBJ2-7; D is uncertain. V was pared by 4 bases and J by 7 bases, with 14 bases between. CDR3 length: 13 amino acids. Germline-derived CDR1 and CDR2 are SGHTA and FQGNSA.

This sequence joins TRBV3-1 (or the pseudogene TRBV3-2) and TRBJ2-5; 7 nucleotides line up with TRBD2. V trimming: 2 bases; J trimming: 4 bases; junction bases outside the gene matches: 4. Germline-derived CDR1 and CDR2 are LGHDT and YNNKEL (reference sequence). The CDR3 has 14 residues. The CDR3 spells CASSQHGTTETQYF. CDR3 nucleotides: TGTGCCAGCAGCCAACACGGGACTACAGAGACCCAGTACTTC.

The chain has TRBV6-5 and TRBJ1-4; D ambiguous. Trimming cost V 2 bases and J 6 bases, with 10 bases left between them. The length of the CDR3 is 14 residues. CDR1 is MNHEY and CDR2 is SVGAGI in the germline V gene. The CDR3 DNA reads as TGTGCCAGCAGTTACGAGAGAGCTGATGAAAAACTGTTTTTT. The encoded protein is CASSYERADEKLFF.

V usage is TRBV28 and J usage is TRBJ2-4, with a weak D call TRBD2 (6 bases). The germline gives CDR1 MDHEN, CDR2 SYDVKM. The length of the CDR3 is 15 residues. V was trimmed by 9 bases and J by 1 base, leaving 16 bases between them. This CDR3 reads CASNRETKAKNIQYF. Written as DNA, the CDR3 is TGTGCCAGTAACCGGGAGACGAAGGCCAAAAACATTCAGTACTTC.

The genes are TRBV29-1 and TRBJ1-5; D gene uncertain. Trimming shortened V by 4 bases and J by 3 bases, and 10 bases separated the two germline ends. Germline V gene data show CDR1 as SQVTM and CDR2 as ANQGSEA. CDR3 length equals 13 residues. The CDR3 DNA sequence: TGCAGCGTTGGTACACAGCACAATCAGCCCCAGCATTTT. Amino acids: CSVGTQHNQPQHF.

V is TRBV25-1 and J is TRBJ1-4; a possible D gene is TRBD1 (5 bases). V was shortened by 2 bases and J by 2 bases, with 15 bases between the two germline ends. Germline V gene sequence: CDR1 MGHDK, CDR2 SYGVNS. The length of the CDR3 is 17 residues. The CDR3 is CASSEGRRGSTNEKLFF. The CDR3, as DNA: TGTGCCAGCAGTGAAGGGCGTCGGGGGTCCACTAATGAAAAACTGTTTTTT.

The rearrangement links TRBV2 to TRBJ2-7; D is possibly TRBD1 (5 bases). Germline V gives CDR1 SNHLY, CDR2 FYNNEI. The CDR3 loop spans 12 amino acids. Trimming removed 6 bases at V and 4 bases at J, with 10 bases between. This CDR3 reads CASSRASYEQYF. The CDR3 DNA reads TGTGCCAGCAGCAGGGCGTCGTACGAGCAGTACTTC.

The chain recombines TRBV27 with TRBJ1-1; 9 positions match TRBD1. V was pared by 6 bases and J by 5 bases, with 10 bases of the junction left unmatched. Germline V gene sequence: CDR1 MNHEY, CDR2 SMNVEV (reference sequence). The CDR3 consists of 15 residues. The DNA for the CDR3 is TGTGCCAGCAGGGAGACCCGACAGGGGGTAACTGAAGCTTTCTTT. This gives the protein CASRETRQGVTEAFF.

The CDR3, as DNA: TGTGCCAGCAGCTTACAGATCAATGAGCAGTTCTTC. Translated: CASSLQINEQFF. The chain links TRBV11-3 to TRBJ2-1; no reliable D call. V was clipped by 2 bases and J by 6 bases, with 5 bases between them. CDR3 length: 12 residues. Germline lookup yields CDR1 SGHNT and CDR2 YENEEA.

V usage is TRBV29-1 and J usage is TRBJ1-2; D perhaps matches TRBD1 (6 bases). V was clipped by 1 base and J by 13 bases, with 13 bases between them. The CDR3 is 11 amino acids. The germline V gene encodes CDR1 SQVTM and CDR2 ANQGSEA. The CDR3 protein is CSVEARGARTF. The CDR3 nucleotides are TGCAGCGTTGAAGCGCGGGGGGCCCGCACCTTC. Looking up the rest from reference TRBV29-1 and TRBJ1-2 gives the full variable domain: SAVISQKPSRDICQRGTSLTIQCQVDSQVTMMFWYRQQPGQSLTLIATANQGSEATYESGFVIDKFPISRPNLTFSTLTVSNMSPEDSSIYLCSVEARGARTFGSGTRLTVV.

The rearrangement joins TRBV7-8 to TRBJ2-5; D gene unclear. V was pared by 2 bases and J by 3 bases, with 16 bases between. Germline values: CDR1 SGHVS, CDR2 FQNEAQ. CDR3 length equals 16 residues. The CDR3: CASSLRSPRLEETQYF. CDR3 DNA: TGTGCCAGCAGCTTACGTAGCCCGAGGTTGGAAGAGACCCAGTACTTC.

The chain uses TRBV28 and TRBJ1-6, with 7 bases aligning to TRBD1. Germline CDR1 reads MDHEN; CDR2 reads SYDVKM. V shed 7 bases and J 9 bases; nucleotides not matched to a gene: 12. The CDR3 is 15 amino acids. The CDR3 nucleotides are TGTGCCAGCACCTCCCCCAGACAGGGTGGTTCACCCCTCCACTTT. Its translation: CASTSPRQGGSPLHF.

The rearrangement uses TRBV27 and TRBJ2-4, with TRBD1 matching over 8 bases. The V gene's germline CDR1 is MNHEY and CDR2 SMNVEV (reference sequence). The CDR3 has 17 residues. With V trimmed by 5 bases and J by 0 bases, 9 bases remained unmatched. This CDR3 reads CASSRGLGQGAKNIQYF. The CDR3 nucleotides are TGTGCCAGCAGTAGGGGGCTCGGACAGGGAGCCAAAAACATTCAGTACTTC.

The V gene is TRBV24-1, the J gene TRBJ1-1; D is undetermined. The CDR3 is 16 amino acids. V was clipped by 2 bases and J by 0 bases, with 12 bases between them. Germline-derived CDR1 and CDR2 are KGHDR and SFDVKD. The CDR3 nucleotides are TGTGCCACCAGTGATTCCTCGGGTCACATGAACACTGAAGCTTTCTTT. This sequence encodes CATSDSSGHMNTEAFF.

The chain has TRBV14 and TRBJ2-2, with a tentative D call TRBD1 (5 bases). The CDR3 consists of 17 residues. Germline V lookup: CDR1 SGHDN, CDR2 FVKESK. The V end was cut by 2 bases, the J end by 4 bases, with 17 bases between. CDR3 nucleotide sequence: TGTGCCAGCAGCCAAACGATTACAGGTCCCCGCACCGGGGAGCTGTTTTTT. This encodes CASSQTITGPRTGELFF.

V usage is TRBV12-3 or TRBV12-4 and J usage is TRBJ1-1, with D perhaps TRBD1 (6 bases). CDR3 length equals 12 residues. V was shortened by 3 bases and J by 8 bases, with 10 bases between the two germline ends. In nucleotides, the CDR3 is TGTGCCAGCAGTTTTTACGGGACAGAAGCTTTCTTT. Protein product: CASSFYGTEAFF.

CDR3 in amino acids: CASSASDSKNIQYF. CDR3 DNA: TGTGCCAGCAGCGCGTCGGACAGTAAAAACATTCAGTACTTC. The chain is built from TRBV6-5 and TRBJ2-4; D might be TRBD1 (6 bases). Trimming shortened V by 6 bases and J by 4 bases, and 13 bases separated the two germline ends. The CDR3 covers 14 residues. In germline, CDR1 is MNHEY, CDR2 SVGAGI.

The J gene is TRBJ1-3, the V gene TRBV4-1; 7 nucleotides agree with TRBD1. The germline CDR1 and CDR2 sequences are MGHRA and YSYEKL. The ends lost 1 base at V and 4 bases at J; junction bases unmatched: 4. The CDR3 is 15 amino acids. DNA of the CDR3: TGCGCCAGCAGCCAAGGTGGGACAGCCGGAAACACCATATATTTT. Its translation: CASSQGGTAGNTIYF.

The chain recombines TRBV19 with TRBJ1-5, with 9 bases fitting TRBD1. Losses at the gene ends were 5 bases for V and 5 bases for J; bases not matched to a gene: 4. The CDR3 extends over 14 amino acids. From germline, CDR1 is LNHDA and CDR2 SQIVND (reference sequence). The CDR3 nucleotides are TGTGCCAGTAGTCGGGACAGGGTGCATCAGCCCCAGCATTTT. It yields the protein CASSRDRVHQPQHF.

This chain uses TRBV5-1 with TRBJ2-1; D gene uncertain. The CDR3 runs to 12 residues. Between the trimmed V and J ends, which lost 4 bases and 6 bases, there was a span of 8 bases. Germline values: CDR1 SGHRS, CDR2 YFSETQ. The DNA for the CDR3 is TGCGCCAGCAGCATTCACAGCAATGAGCAGTTCTTC. This translates into CASSIHSNEQFF.

The chain combines TRBV27 with TRBJ1-5; D is uncertain. The V end was cut by 4 bases, the J end by 1 base, with 8 bases between. This CDR3 is built from 14 residues. Germline assignment: CDR1 MNHEY and CDR2 SMNVEV (reference sequence). Written as DNA, the CDR3 is TGTGCCAGCAGTTCGCCGCGGAGCAATCAGCCCCAGCATTTT. Translating gives CASSSPRSNQPQHF.

The V gene is TRBV18, the J gene TRBJ2-2; TRBD2 agrees at 9 bases. Germline CDR1 KGHSH, CDR2 LQKENI. V shed 0 bases, J shed 7 bases, and the junction held 6 bases outside the gene matches. The CDR3 is 16 residues long. The chain's CDR3 is CASSPPSSGTLGELFF. In DNA, the CDR3 is TGTGCCAGCTCACCACCGTCTAGCGGGACGCTCGGGGAGCTGTTTTTT.

The chain links TRBV6-5 to TRBJ2-7; D is possibly TRBD2 (6 bases). Germline V lookup: CDR1 MNHEY, CDR2 SVGAGI. V was shortened by 6 bases and J by 0 bases, with 9 bases between the two germline ends. The CDR3 spans 13 residues. The chain's CDR3 is CASRMGGSYEQYF. Written as DNA, the CDR3 is TGTGCCAGCAGGATGGGAGGCTCCTACGAGCAGTACTTC.

The V and J genes are TRBV5-1 and TRBJ1-6; tentative D call: TRBD1 (6 bases). The CDR3 contains 15 residues. Trimming pared 4 bases from V and 10 bases from J, leaving 18 bases between. Germline-derived CDR1 and CDR2 are SGHRS and YFSETQ. The CDR3 region has the DNA TGCGCCAGCAGCCCTGACGGGGGGCCAGAGTCACCCCTCCACTTT. Its protein is CASSPDGGPESPLHF.

This rearrangement joins TRBV28 to TRBJ1-1; D is perhaps TRBD1 (5 bases). The CDR3 has 14 amino acids. With 1 base removed from V and 5 bases from J, the gap between germline ends came to 11 bases. Germline CDR1 reads MDHEN; CDR2 reads SYDVKM. The CDR3 loop reads CASSLFQKGTEAFF. CDR3 coding DNA: TGTGCCAGCAGTTTATTCCAAAAGGGGACTGAAGCTTTCTTT.

The rearrangement joins TRBV11-2 to TRBJ2-1, with 10 bases aligning to TRBD1. Germline values: CDR1 SGHAT, CDR2 FQNNGV. The CDR3 has 13 amino acids. V lost 3 bases and J lost 8; bases outside the gene matches: 1. The CDR3 is CASSLDRGDEQFF. The CDR3 nucleotides are TGTGCCAGCAGCTTGGACAGGGGGGATGAGCAGTTCTTC. The complete variable domain, with remaining parts taken from reference TRBV11-2 and TRBJ2-1, reads EAGVAQSPRYKIIEKRQSVAFWCNPISGHATLYWYQQILGQGPKLLIQFQNNGVVDDSQLPKDRFSAERLKGVDSTLKIQPAKLEDSAVYLCASSLDRGDEQFFGPGTRLTVL.

This clone was seen just once. The chain is built from TRBV18 and TRBJ1-3; D not certain. Per the germline V gene, CDR1 is KGHSH and CDR2 is LQKENI. Trimming removed 3 bases from V and 6 bases from J, with 12 bases in between. This CDR3 region has 14 residues. CDR3 loop: CASSPNSGPNTIYF. The CDR3 DNA follows: TGTGCCAGCTCACCGAACAGCGGTCCAAACACCATATATTTT.